The next 2 T cell receptor beta chains were all read from a single sample in a study of blood T cell repertoires in COVID-19. This table comes from immunoSEQ multiplex PCR, and its TCRdb copy is limited to in-frame clones, with some not included. The table has more than 55,000 clones, 79% seen once. Material: peripheral blood. All receptors derive from a human donor in a cohort sampled during active COVID-19.

The chain carries TRBV19 and TRBJ1-6; TRBD1 is a possible D gene (5 bases). Germline assignment: CDR1 LNHDA and CDR2 SQIVND (reference sequence). V shed 8 bases and J shed 7 bases, with 15 bases lying between them. This CDR3 region has 14 residues. The CDR3 loop is CASGEAGRNSPLHF. In DNA form, the CDR3 reads TGTGCCAGTGGCGAGGCAGGGCGGAATTCACCCCTCCACTTT. Full variable domain (missing parts from reference TRBV19 and TRBJ1-6): DGGITQSPKYLFRKEGQNVTLSCEQNLNHDAMYWYRQDPGQGLRLIYYSQIVNDFQKGDIAEGYSVSREKKESFPLTVTSAQKNPTAFYLCASGEAGRNSPLHFGNGTRLTVT.

The genes are TRBV6-5 and TRBJ2-2; D ambiguous. Trimming took 0 bases from V and 8 from J, leaving 7 bases between them. The germline gives CDR1 MNHEY, CDR2 SVGAGI. The CDR3 extends over 13 amino acids. The CDR3 spells CASSYSSPGELFF. The CDR3 DNA reads as TGTGCCAGCAGTTACTCGTCCCCGGGGGAGCTGTTTTTT.